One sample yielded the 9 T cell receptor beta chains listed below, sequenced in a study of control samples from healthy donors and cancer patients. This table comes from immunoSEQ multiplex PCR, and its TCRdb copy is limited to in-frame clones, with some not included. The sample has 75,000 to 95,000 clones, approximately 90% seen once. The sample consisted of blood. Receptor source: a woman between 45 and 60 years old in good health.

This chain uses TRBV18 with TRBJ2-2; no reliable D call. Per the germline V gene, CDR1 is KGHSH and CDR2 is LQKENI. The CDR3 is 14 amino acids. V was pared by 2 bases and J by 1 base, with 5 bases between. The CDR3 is CASSPYENTGELFF. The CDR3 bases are TGTGCCAGCTCACCATATGAGAACACCGGGGAGCTGTTTTTT.

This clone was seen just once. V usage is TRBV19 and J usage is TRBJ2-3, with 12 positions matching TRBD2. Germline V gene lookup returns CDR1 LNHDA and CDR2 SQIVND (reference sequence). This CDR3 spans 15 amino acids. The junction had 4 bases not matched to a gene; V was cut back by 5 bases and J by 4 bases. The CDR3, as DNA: TGTGCCAGTAGTGCTAGCGGGGGGGCCTCAGATACGCAGTATTTT. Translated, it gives CASSASGGASDTQYF.

The CDR3 DNA reads TGTGCCAGCAGCTTAGAAGTTGGCAGCCGCAATCAGCCCCAGCATTTT. It yields the protein CASSLEVGSRNQPQHF. This chain uses TRBV7-2 with TRBJ1-5; D is undetermined. Trimming shortened V by 1 base and J by 2 bases, and 12 bases separated the two germline ends. CDR3 length: 16 residues. The germline CDR1 and CDR2 sequences are SGHTA and FQGNSA.

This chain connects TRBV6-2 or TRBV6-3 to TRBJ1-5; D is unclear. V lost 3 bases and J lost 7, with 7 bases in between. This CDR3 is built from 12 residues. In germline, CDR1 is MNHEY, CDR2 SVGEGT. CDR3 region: CASSYPLQPQHF. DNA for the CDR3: TGTGCCAGCAGTTATCCACTACAGCCCCAGCATTTT.

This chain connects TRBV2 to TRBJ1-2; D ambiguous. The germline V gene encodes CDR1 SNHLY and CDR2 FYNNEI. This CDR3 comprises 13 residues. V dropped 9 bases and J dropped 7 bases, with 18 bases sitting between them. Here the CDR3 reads CASVRWEYSGYTF. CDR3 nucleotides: TGTGCCAGTGTTAGGTGGGAGTATAGTGGCTACACCTTC.

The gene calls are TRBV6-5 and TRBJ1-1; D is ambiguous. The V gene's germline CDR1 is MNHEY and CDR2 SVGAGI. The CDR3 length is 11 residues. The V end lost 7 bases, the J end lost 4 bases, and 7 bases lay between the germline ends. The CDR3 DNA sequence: TGTGCCAGCAATTCGCCCACTGAAGCTTTCTTT. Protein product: CASNSPTEAFF.

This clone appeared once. The CDR3 DNA reads TGTGCCAGCCGGGTAGGGAACAACCCCCGGGGTACGCAGTATTTT. This translates into CASRVGNNPRGTQYF. V gene TRBV7-6 combines with J gene TRBJ2-3; TRBD2 is a possible D gene (5 bases). Germline-derived CDR1 and CDR2 are SGHVS and FNYEAQ. CDR3 length: 15 amino acids. With 8 bases removed from V and 8 bases from J, the gap between germline ends came to 23 bases. The entire variable domain, with the rest obtained from reference TRBV7-6 and TRBJ2-3, is as follows: GAGVSQSPRYKVTKRGQDVALRCDPISGHVSLYWYRQALGQGPEFLTYFNYEAQQDKSGLPNDRFSAERPEGSISTLTIQRTEQRDSAMYRCASRVGNNPRGTQYFGPGTRLTVL.

CDR3: CASSLALESERDTEAFF. CDR3 coding DNA: TGTGCCAGCAGCTTAGCCCTCGAGAGTGAAAGGGACACTGAAGCTTTCTTT. The V gene is TRBV7-9, the J gene TRBJ1-1; D is unresolved. From germline, CDR1 is SEHNR and CDR2 FQNEAQ (reference sequence). Trimming removed 0 bases at V and 3 bases at J, with 17 bases between. This CDR3 contains 17 residues.

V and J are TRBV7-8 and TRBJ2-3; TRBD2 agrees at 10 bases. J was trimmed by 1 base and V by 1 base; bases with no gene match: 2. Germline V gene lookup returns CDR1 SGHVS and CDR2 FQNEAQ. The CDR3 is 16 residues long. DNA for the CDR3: TGTGCCAGCAGCTTAGTTCTAGCGGGGGGCACAGATACGCAGTATTTT. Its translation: CASSLVLAGGTDTQYF. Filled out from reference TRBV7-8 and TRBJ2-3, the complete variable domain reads GAGVSQSPRYKVAKRGQDVALRCDPISGHVSLFWYQQALGQGPEFLTYFQNEAQLDKSGLPSDRFFAERPEGSVSTLKIQRTQQEDSAVYLCASSLVLAGGTDTQYFGPGTRLTVL.